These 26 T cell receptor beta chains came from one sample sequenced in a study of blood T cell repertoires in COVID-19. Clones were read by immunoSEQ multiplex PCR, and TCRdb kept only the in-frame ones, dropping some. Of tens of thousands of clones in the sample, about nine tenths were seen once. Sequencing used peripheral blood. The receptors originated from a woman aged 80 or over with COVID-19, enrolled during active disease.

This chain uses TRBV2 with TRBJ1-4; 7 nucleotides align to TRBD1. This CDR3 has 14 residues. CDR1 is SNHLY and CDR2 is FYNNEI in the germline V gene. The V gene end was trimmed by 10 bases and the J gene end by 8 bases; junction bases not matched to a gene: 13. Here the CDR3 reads CATQGGGGGEKLFF. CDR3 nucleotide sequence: TGTGCCACCCAAGGAGGAGGGGGCGGCGAAAAACTGTTTTTT.

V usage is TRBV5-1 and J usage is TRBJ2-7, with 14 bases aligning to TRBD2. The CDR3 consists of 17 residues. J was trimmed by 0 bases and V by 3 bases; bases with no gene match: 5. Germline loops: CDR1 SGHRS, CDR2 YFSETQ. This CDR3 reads CASSWGLAGASSYEQYF. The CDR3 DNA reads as TGCGCCAGCAGCTGGGGACTAGCGGGGGCCAGCTCCTACGAGCAGTACTTC.

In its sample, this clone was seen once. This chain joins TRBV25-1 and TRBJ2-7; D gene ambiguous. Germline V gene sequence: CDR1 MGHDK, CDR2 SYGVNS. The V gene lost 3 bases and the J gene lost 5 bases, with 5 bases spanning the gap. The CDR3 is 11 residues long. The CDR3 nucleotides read TGTGCCAGCAGTGATATTAACGAGCAGTACTTC. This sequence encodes CASSDINEQYF.

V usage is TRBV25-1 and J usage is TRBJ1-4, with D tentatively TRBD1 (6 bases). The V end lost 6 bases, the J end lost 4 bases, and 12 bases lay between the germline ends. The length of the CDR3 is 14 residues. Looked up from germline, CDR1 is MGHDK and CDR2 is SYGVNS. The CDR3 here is CASRRGQINEKLFF. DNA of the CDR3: TGTGCCAGCAGGAGAGGACAGATTAATGAAAAACTGTTTTTT.

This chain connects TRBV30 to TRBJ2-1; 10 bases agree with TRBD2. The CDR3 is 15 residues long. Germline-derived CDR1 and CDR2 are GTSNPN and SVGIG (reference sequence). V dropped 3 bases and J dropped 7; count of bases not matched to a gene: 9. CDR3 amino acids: CAWSLSGGGRNEQFF. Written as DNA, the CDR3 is TGTGCCTGGAGCCTAAGCGGGGGGGGCCGAAATGAGCAGTTCTTC. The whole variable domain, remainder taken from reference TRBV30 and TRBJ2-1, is SQTIHQWPATLVQPVGSPLSLECTVEGTSNPNLYWYRQAAGRGLQLLFYSVGIGQISSEVPQNLSASRPQDRQFILSSKKLLLSDSGFYLCAWSLSGGGRNEQFFGPGTRLTVL.

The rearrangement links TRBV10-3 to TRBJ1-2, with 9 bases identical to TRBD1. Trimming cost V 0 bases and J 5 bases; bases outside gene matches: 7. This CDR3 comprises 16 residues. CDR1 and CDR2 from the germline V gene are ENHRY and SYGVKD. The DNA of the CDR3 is TGTGCCATCAGTGAGTCAGAAAGGACAGGGGCTTATGGCTACACCTTC. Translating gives CAISESERTGAYGYTF.

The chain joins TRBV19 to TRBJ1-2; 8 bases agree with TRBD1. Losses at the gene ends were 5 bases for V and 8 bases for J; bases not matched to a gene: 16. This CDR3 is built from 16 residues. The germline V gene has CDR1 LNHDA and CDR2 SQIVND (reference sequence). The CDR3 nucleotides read TGTGCCAGTAGTTCGGGACAGGACCGAGGATACGGGGGCTACACCTTC. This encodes CASSSGQDRGYGGYTF.

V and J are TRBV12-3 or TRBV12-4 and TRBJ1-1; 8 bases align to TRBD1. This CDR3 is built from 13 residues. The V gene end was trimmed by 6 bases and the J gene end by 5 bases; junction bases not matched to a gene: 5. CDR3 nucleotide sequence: TGTGCCAGCAGCCGACAGGGGAGAACTGAAGCTTTCTTT. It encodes CASSRQGRTEAFF.

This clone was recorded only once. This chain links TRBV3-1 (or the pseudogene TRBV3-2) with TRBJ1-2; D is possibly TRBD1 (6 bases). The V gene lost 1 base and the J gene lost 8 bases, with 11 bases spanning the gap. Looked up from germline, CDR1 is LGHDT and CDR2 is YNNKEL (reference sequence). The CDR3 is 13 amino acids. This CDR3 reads CASSQGQEGGYTF. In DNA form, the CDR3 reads TGTGCCAGCAGCCAAGGACAGGAAGGGGGCTACACCTTC.

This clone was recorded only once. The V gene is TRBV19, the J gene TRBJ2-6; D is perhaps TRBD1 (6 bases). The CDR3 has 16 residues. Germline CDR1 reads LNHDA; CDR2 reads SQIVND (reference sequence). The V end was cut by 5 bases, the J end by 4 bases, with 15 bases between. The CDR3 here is CASSVLTGSGANVLTF. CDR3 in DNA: TGTGCCAGTAGTGTCCTTACAGGGTCCGGGGCCAACGTCCTGACTTTC.

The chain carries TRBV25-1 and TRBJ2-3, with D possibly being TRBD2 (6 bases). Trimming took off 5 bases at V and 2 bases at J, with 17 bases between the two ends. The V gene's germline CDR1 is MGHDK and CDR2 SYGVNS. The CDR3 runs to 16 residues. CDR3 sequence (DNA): TGTGCCAGCAGTCAGGCGGGCGGGACTTACACAGATACGCAGTATTTT. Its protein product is CASSQAGGTYTDTQYF.

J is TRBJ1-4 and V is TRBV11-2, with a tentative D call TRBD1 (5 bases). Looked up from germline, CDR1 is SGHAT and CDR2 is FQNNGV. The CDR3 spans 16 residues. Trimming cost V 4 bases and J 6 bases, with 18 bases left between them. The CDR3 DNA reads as TGTGCCAGCAGCTCAAGGACACAGGATCGGGATGAAAAACTGTTTTTT. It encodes CASSSRTQDRDEKLFF.

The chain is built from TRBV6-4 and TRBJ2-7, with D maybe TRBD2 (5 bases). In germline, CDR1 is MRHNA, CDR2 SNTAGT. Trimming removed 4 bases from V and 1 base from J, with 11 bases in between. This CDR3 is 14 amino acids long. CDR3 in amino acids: CASSVMAGSYEQYF. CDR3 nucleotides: TGTGCCAGCAGTGTAATGGCGGGTTCCTACGAGCAGTACTTC.

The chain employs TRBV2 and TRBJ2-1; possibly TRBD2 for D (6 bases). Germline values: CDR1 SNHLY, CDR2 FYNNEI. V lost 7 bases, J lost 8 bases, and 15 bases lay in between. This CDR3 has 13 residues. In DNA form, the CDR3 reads TGTGCCAGCACGGAGGGGCTGGTTTATGAGCAGTTCTTC. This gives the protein CASTEGLVYEQFF.

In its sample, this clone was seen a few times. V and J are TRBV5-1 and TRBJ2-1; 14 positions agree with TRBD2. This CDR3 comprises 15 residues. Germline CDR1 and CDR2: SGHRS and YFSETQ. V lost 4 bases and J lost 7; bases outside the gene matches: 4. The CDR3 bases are TGCGCCAGCAGCCCGGGACTAGCGGGGGTGAATGAGCAGTTCTTC. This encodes CASSPGLAGVNEQFF. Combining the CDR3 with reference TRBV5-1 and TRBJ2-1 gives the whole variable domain KAGVTQTPRYLIKTRGQQVTLSCSPISGHRSVSWYQQTPGQGLQFLFEYFSETQRNKGNFPGRFSGRQFSNSRSEMNVSTLELGDSALYLCASSPGLAGVNEQFFGPGTRLTVL.

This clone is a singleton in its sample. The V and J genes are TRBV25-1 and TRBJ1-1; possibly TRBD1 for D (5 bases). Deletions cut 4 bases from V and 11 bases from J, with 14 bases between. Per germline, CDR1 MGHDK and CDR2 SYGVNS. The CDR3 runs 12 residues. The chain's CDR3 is CASSGGPRGAFF. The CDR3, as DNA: TGTGCCAGCAGTGGAGGCCCCCGGGGGGCTTTCTTT.

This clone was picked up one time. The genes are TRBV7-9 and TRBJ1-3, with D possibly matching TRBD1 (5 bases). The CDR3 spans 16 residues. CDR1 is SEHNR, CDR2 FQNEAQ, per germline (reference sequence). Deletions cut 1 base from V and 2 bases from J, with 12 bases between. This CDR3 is CASSLEGITTGNTIYF. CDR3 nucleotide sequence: TGTGCCAGCAGCTTAGAGGGGATCACTACTGGAAACACCATATATTTT. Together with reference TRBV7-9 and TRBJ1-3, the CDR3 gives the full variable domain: DTGVSQNPRHKITKRGQNVTFRCDPISEHNRLYWYRQTLGQGPEFLTYFQNEAQLEKSRLLSDRFSAERPKGSFSTLEIQRTEQGDSAMYLCASSLEGITTGNTIYFGEGSWLTVV.

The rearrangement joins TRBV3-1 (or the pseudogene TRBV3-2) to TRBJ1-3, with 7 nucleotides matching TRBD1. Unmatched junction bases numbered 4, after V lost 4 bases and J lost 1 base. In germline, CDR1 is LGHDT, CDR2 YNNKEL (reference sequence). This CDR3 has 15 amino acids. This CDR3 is CASSLGTASGNTIYF. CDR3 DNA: TGTGCCAGCAGCCTTGGGACAGCGTCTGGAAACACCATATATTTT.

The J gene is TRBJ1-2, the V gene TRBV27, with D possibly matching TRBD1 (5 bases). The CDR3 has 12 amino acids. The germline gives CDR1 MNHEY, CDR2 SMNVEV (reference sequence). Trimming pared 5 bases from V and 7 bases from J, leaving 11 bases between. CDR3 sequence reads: CASSAIGGGYTF. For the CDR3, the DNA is TGTGCCAGCAGTGCCATCGGGGGTGGCTACACCTTC.

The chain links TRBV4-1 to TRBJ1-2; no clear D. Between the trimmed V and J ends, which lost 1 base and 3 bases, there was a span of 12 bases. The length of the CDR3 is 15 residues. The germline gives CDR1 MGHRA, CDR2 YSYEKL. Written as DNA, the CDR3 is TGCGCCAGCAGCCAAGTTAGGAGCTCAGACTATGGCTACACCTTC. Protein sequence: CASSQVRSSDYGYTF.

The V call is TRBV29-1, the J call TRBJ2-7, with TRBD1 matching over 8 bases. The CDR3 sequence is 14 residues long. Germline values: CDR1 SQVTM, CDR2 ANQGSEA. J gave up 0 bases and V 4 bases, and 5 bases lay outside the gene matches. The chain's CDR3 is CSVATGGSSYEQYF. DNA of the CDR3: TGCAGCGTTGCAACAGGGGGAAGCTCCTACGAGCAGTACTTC.

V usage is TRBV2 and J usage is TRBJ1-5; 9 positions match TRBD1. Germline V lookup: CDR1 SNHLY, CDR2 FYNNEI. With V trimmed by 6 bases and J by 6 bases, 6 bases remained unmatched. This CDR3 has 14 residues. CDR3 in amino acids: CASSEQGAPQPQHF. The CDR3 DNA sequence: TGTGCCAGCAGCGAACAGGGGGCGCCTCAGCCCCAGCATTTT.

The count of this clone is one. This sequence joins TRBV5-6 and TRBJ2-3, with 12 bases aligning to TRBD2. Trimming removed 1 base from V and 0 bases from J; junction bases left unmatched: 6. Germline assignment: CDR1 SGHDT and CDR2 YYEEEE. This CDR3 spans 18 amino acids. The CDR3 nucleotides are TGTGCCAGCAGCTTGTTCCTAGCGGGGGGGATGAGCACAGATACGCAGTATTTT. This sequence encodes CASSLFLAGGMSTDTQYF.

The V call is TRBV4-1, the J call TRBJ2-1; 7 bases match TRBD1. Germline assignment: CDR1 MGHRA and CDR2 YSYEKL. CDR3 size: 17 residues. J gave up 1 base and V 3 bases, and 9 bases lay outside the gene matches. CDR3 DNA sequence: TGCGCCAGCAGCCAGAAACCACAGGGGCGTTCCTACAATGAGCAGTTCTTC. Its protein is CASSQKPQGRSYNEQFF.

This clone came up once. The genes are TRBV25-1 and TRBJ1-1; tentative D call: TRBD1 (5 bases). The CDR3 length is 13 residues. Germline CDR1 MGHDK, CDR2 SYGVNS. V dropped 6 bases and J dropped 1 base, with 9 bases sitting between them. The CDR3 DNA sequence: TGTGCCAGCAGCGTAACAGGGAACACTGAAGCTTTCTTT. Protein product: CASSVTGNTEAFF.

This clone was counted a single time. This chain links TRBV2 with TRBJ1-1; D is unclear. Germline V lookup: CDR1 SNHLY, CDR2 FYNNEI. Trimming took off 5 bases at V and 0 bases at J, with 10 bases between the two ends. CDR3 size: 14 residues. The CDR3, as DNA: TGTGCCAGCAGTAGGGAGGTCCTGAACACTGAAGCTTTCTTT. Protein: CASSREVLNTEAFF.